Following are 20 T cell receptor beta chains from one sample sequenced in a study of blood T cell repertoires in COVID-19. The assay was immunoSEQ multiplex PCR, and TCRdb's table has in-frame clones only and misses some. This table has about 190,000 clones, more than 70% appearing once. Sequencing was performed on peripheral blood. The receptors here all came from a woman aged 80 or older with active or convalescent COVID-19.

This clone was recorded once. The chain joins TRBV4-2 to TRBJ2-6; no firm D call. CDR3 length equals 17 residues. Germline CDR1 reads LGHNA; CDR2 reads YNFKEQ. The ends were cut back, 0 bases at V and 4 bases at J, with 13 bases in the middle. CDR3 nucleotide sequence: TGTGCCAGCAGCCAAGATCGAGACTTAGCCGGGGCCAACGTCCTGACTTTC. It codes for CASSQDRDLAGANVLTF.

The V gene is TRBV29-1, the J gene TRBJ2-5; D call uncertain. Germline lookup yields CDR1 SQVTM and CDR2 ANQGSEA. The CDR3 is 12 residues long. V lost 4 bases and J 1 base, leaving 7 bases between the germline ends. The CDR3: CSVVGVQETQYF. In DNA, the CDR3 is TGCAGCGTTGTCGGTGTCCAAGAGACCCAGTACTTC.

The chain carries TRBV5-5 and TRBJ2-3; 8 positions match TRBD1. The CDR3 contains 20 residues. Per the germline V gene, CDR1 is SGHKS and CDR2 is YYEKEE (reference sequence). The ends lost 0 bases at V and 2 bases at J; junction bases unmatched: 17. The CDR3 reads CASSLGRGQGPLGSTDTQYF. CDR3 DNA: TGTGCCAGCAGCTTGGGTCGAGGACAGGGACCTCTCGGGTCCACAGATACGCAGTATTTT.

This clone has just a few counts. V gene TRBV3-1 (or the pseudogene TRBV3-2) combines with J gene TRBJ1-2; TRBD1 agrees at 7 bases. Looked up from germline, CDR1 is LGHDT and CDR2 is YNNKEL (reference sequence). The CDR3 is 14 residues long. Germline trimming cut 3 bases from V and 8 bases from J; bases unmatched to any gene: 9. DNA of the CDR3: TGTGCCAGCAGCCAGACCCGTCGGGGACAGGGCTACACCTTC. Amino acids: CASSQTRRGQGYTF.

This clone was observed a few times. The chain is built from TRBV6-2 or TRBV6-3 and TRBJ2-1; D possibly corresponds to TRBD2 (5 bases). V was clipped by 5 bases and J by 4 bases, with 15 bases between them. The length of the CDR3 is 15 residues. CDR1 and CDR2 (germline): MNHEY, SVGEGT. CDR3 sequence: CASSLSDLRYNEQFF. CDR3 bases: TGTGCCAGCAGTCTTAGCGACCTGAGGTACAATGAGCAGTTCTTC.

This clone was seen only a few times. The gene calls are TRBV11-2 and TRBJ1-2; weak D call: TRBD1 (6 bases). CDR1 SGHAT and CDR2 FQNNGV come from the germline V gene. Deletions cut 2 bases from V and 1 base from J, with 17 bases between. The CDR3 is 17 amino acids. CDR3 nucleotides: TGTGCCAGCAGCTTACGGGCAGGGGTACCATTTAACTATGGCTACACCTTC. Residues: CASSLRAGVPFNYGYTF.

The CDR3 DNA reads TGTGCCAGCAGACCCATCCAGGCCCCATACGTTGGCTACACCTTC. Protein: CASRPIQAPYVGYTF. The genes are TRBV28 and TRBJ1-2; D is uncertain. Per germline, CDR1 MDHEN and CDR2 SYDVKM. This CDR3 comprises 15 residues. Trimming removed 6 bases from V and 7 bases from J, with 21 bases in between.

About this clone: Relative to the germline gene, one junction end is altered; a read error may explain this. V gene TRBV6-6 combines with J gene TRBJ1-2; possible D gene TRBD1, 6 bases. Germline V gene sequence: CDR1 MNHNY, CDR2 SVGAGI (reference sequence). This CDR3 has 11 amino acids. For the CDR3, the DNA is TGTGCCAGCAGTTACTCCCAGGGGCTTTCCTTC. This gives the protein CASSYSQGLSF.

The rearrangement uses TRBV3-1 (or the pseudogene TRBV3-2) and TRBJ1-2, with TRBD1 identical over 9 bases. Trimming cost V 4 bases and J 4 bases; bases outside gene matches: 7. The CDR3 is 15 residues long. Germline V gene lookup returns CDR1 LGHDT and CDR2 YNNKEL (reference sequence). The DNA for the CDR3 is TGTGCCAGCAGCCTAACAGGGGGCGCTGGCTATGGCTACACCTTC. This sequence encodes CASSLTGGAGYGYTF.

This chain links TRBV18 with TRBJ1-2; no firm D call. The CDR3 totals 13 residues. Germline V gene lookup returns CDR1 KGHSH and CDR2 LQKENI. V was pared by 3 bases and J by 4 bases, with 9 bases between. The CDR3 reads CASSPANSYGYTF. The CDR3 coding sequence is TGTGCCAGCTCACCGGCCAATTCCTATGGCTACACCTTC. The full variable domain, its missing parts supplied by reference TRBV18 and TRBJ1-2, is NAGVMQNPRHLVRRRGQEARLRCSPMKGHSHVYWYRQLPEEGLKFMVYLQKENIIDESGMPKERFSAEFPKEGPSILRIQQVVRGDSAAYFCASSPANSYGYTFGSGTRLTVV.

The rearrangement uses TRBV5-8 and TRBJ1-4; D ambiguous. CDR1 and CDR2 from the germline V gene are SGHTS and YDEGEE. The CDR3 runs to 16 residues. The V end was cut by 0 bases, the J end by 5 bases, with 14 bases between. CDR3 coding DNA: TGTGCCAGCAGCTTGGTTAGGGCACGGGGAAATGAAAAACTGTTTTTT. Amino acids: CASSLVRARGNEKLFF.

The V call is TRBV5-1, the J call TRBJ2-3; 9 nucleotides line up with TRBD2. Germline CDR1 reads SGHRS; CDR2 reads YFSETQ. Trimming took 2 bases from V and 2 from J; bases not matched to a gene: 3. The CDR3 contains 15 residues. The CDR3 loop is CASSFLAGTTDTQYF. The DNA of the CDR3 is TGCGCCAGCAGCTTCCTAGCGGGGACCACAGATACGCAGTATTTT.

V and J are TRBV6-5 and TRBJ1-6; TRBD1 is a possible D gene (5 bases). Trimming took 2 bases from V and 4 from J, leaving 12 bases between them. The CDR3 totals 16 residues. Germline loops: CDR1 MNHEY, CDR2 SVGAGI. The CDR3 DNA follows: TGTGCCAGCAGTTACGGGCGACAGACTTATAATTCACCCCTCCACTTT. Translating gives CASSYGRQTYNSPLHF.

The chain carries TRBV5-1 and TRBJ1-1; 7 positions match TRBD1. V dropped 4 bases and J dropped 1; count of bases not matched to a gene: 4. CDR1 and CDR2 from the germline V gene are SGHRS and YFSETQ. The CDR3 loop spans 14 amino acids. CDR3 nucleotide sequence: TGCGCCAGCAGCGAGGGGGCGCAGAACACTGAAGCTTTCTTT. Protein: CASSEGAQNTEAFF.

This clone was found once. The CDR3: CASSSGTGGYYTF. CDR3 DNA: TGTGCCAGCAGCTCTGGGACAGGGGGCTACTACACCTTC. V gene TRBV7-2 combines with J gene TRBJ1-2; 12 bases line up with TRBD1. This CDR3 region has 13 residues. The germline V gene encodes CDR1 SGHTA and CDR2 FQGNSA. V lost 4 bases to trimming and J lost 10 bases; unmatched junction nucleotides: 4.

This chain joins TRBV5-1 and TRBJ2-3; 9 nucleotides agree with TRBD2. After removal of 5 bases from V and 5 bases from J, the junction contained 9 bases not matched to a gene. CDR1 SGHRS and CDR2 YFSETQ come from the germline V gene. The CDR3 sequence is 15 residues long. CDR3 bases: TGCGCCAGCAGGCAGCGGGGGGAGAGGGGAGATACGCAGTATTTT. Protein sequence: CASRQRGERGDTQYF.

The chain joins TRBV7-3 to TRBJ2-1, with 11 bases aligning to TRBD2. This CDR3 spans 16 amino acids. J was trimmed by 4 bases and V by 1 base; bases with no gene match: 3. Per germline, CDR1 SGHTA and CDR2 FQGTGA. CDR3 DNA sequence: TGTGCCAGCAGCTTAATGCTAGCGGGGGGATACAATGAGCAGTTCTTC. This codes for CASSLMLAGGYNEQFF.

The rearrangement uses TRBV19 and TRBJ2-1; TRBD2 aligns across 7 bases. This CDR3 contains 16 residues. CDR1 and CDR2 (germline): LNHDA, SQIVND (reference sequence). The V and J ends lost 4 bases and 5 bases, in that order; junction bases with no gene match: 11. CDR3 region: CASSRIYRGVDNEQFF. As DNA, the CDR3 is TGTGCCAGTAGTAGGATTTATCGGGGGGTGGACAATGAGCAGTTCTTC.

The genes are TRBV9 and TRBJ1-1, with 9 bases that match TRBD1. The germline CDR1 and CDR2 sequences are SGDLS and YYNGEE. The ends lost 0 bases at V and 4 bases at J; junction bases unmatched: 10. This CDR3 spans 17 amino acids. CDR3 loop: CASSVGVGQGFGTEAFF. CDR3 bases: TGTGCCAGCAGCGTAGGAGTAGGACAGGGGTTTGGCACTGAAGCTTTCTTT.

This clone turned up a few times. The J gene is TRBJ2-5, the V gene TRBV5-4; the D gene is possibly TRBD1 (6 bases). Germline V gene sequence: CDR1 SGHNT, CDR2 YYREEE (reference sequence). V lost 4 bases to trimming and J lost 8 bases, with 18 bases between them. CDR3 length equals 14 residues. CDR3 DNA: TGTGCCAGCAGCCCGGGAACTGCTGGGGGCACCCAGTACTTC. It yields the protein CASSPGTAGGTQYF.